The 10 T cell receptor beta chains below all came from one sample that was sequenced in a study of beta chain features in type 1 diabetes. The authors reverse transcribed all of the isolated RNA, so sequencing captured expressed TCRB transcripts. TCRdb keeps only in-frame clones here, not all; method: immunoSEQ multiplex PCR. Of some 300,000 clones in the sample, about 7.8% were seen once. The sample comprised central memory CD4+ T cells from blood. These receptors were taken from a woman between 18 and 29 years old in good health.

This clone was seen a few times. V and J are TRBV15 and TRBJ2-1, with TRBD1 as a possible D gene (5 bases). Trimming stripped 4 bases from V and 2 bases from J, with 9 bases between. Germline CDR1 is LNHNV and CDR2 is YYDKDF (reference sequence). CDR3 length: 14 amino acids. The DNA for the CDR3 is TGTGCCACCAGCACAGGGAAGACCTACAATGAGCAGTTCTTC. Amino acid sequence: CATSTGKTYNEQFF.

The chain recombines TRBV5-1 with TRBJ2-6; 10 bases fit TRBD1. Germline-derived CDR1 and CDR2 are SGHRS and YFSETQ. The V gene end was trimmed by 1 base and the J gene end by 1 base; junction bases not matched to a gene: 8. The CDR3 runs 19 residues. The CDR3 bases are TGCGCCAGCAGCTTGACTGCCGGGACAGGGGCTTCTGGGGCCAACGTCCTGACTTTC. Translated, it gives CASSLTAGTGASGANVLTF.

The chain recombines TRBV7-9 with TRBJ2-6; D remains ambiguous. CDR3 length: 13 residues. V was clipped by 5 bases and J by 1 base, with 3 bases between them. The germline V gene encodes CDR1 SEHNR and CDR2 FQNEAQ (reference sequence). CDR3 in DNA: TGTGCCAGCAGCGCTTCTGGGGCCAACGTCCTGACTTTC. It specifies CASSASGANVLTF.

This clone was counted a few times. In DNA form, the CDR3 reads TGTGCCAGCAGCCCAGGGGTGGGGCGACGGGATGAGCAGTTCTTC. Its translation: CASSPGVGRRDEQFF. This chain uses TRBV7-7 with TRBJ2-1; possible D gene TRBD1, 6 bases. This CDR3 region has 15 residues. The V end was cut by 5 bases, the J end by 8 bases, with 19 bases between. Germline V lookup: CDR1 SSHAT, CDR2 FNYEAQ (reference sequence).

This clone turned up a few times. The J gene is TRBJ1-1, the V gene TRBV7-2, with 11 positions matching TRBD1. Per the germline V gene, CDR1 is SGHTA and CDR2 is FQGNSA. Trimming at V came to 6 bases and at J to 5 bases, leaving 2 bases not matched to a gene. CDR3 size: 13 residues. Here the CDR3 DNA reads TGTGCCAGCAGTTGGGACAGGGGGACTGAAGCTTTCTTT. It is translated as CASSWDRGTEAFF.

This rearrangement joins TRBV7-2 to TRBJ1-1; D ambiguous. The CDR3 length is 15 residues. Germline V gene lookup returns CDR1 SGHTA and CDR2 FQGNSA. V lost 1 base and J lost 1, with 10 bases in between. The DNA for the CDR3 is TGTGCCAGCAGCTTAGGAAGTGCAGGGAACACTGAAGCTTTCTTT. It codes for CASSLGSAGNTEAFF.

Written as DNA, the CDR3 is TGTGCCAGCAGCGTAGACTCTCGGGACAATGAGCAGTTCTTC. Amino acids: CASSVDSRDNEQFF. The V call is TRBV9, the J call TRBJ2-1; unclear D gene. Germline lookup yields CDR1 SGDLS and CDR2 YYNGEE. V lost 0 bases to trimming and J lost 5 bases, with 9 bases between them. The CDR3 runs 14 residues.

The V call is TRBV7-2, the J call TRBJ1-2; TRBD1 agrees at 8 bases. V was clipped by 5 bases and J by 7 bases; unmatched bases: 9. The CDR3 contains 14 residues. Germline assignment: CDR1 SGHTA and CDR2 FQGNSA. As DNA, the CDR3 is TGTGCCAGCAGCGGCCGACAGGGGATCGGTGGCTACACCTTC. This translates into CASSGRQGIGGYTF.

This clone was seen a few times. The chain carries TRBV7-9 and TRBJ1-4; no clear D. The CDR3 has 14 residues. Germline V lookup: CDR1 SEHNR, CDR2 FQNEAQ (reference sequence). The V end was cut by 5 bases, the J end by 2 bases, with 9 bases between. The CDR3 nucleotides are TGTGCCAGCAGCCACTTAGATACTAATGAAAAACTGTTTTTT. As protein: CASSHLDTNEKLFF.

The CDR3 nucleotides are TGTGCCAGCAGATGGGGCGGTTCACCCCTCCACTTT. Translated, it gives CASRWGGSPLHF. The rearrangement joins TRBV28 to TRBJ1-6; tentatively, D is TRBD1 (5 bases). Trimming pared 6 bases from V and 9 bases from J, leaving 9 bases between. This CDR3 has 12 amino acids. From germline, CDR1 is MDHEN and CDR2 SYDVKM.